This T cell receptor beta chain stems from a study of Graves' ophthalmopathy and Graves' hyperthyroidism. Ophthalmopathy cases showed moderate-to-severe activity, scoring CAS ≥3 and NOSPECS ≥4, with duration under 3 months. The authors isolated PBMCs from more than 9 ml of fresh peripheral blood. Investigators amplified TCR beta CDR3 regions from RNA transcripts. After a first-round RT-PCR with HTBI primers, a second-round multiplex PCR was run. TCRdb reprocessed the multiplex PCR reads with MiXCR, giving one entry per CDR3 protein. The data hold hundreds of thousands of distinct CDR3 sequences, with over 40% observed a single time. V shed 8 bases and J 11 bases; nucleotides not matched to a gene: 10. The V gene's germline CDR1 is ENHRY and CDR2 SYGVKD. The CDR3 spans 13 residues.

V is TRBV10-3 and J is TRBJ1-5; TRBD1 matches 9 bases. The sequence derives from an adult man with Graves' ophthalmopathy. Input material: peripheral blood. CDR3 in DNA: TGTGCCATCGGGGGACAGGGTATAGAGACCCAGCATTTT. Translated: CAIGGQGIETQHF.